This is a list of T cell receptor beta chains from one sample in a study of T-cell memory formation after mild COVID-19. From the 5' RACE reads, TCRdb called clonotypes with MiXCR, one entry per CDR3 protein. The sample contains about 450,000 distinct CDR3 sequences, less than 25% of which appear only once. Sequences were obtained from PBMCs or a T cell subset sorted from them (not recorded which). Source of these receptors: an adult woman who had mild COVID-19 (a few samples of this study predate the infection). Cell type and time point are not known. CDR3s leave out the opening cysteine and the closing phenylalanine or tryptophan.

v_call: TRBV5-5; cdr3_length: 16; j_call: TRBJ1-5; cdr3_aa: ASSLAVPGQGNNQPQH
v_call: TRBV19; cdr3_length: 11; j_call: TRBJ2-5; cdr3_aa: ATLSGTEETQY
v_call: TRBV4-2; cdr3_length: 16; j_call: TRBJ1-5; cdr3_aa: ASSQEIEGTGVNQPQH
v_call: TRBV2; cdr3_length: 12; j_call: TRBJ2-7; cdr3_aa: ASSGSQGAYEQY
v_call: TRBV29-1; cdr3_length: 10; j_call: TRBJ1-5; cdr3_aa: SVGQENQPQH
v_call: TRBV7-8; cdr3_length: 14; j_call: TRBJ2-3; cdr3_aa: ASSPGLAGDTDTQY
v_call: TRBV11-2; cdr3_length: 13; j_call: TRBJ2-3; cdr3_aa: ASSSTVLSTDTQY
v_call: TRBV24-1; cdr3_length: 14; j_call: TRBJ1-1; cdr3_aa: ATSDPAKTGTLQAF
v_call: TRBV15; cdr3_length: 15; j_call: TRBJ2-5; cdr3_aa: ATSPRSGLAVQETQY
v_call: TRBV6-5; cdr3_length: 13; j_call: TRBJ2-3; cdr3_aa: ASSMTRQGTDTQY
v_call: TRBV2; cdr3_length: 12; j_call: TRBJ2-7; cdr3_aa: ASRELATTYEQY
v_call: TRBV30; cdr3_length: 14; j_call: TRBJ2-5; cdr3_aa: AWSLGLAGGQETQY
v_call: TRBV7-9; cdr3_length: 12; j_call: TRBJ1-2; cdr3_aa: ASSLKGSYYGYT
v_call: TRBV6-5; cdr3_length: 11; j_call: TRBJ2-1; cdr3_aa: ASRGSSYNEQF
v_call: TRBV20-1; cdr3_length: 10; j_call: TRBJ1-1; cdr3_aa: SARLWDGEAF
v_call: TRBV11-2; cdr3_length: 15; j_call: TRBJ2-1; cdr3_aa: ASSQGAGNSLGNEQF
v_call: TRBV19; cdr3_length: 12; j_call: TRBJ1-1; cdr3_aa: ASSIVGMNTEAF
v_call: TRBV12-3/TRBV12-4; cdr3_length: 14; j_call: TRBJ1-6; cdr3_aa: ASSPKGQGVNSPLH
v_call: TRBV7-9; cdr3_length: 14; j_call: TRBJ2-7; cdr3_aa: ASSLVEGQDTYEQY
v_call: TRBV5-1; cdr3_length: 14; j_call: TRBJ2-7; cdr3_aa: ASSLGRGPTNYEQY
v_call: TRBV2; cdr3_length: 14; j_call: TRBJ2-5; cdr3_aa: ASSKYRASYQETQY
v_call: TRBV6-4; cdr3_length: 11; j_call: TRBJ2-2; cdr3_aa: ASRGEITGELF
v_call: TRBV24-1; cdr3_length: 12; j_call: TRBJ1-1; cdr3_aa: ATRPRGLNTEAF
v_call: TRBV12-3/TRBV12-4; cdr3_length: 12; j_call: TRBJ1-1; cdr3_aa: ASSPSLGSTEAF